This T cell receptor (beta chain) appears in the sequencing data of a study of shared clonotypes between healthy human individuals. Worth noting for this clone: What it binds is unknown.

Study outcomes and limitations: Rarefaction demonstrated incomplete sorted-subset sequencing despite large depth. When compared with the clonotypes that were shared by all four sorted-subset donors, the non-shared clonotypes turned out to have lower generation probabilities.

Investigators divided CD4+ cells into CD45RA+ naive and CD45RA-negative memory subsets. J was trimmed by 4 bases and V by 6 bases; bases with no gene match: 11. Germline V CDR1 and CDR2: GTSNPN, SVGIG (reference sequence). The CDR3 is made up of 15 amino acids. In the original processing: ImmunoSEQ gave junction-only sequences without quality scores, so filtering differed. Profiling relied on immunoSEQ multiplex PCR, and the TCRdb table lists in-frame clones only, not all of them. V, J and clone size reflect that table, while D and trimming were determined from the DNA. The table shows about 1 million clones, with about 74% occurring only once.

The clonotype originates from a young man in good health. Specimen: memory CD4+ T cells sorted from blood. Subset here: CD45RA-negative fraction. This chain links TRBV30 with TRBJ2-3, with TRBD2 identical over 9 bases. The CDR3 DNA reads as TGTGCCTGTGCCCAAGGCGGGGGGGCCGCAGATACGCAGTATTTT. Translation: CACAQGGGAADTQYF.